This T cell receptor beta chain was observed in a study of cytomegalovirus exposure and HLA in healthy donors. Study-wide results and limits: In a later analysis, at a false discovery rate of 0.05, roughly 18,000 TCR beta sequences were associated with HLA alleles. One cluster of highly shared sequence variants probably arose as a sequencing artifact. Later on, analysis showed that most CMV-associated TCR beta chains appeared to be HLA-restricted. Earlier analysis yielded a pattern in which most TCR beta V segments were productive about 90% or about 30% of the time.

To note about this clone: The antigen remains unidentified.

Germline V gene lookup returns CDR1 MNHEY and CDR2 SVGAGI. V lost 7 bases, J lost 7 bases, and 7 bases stayed unmatched. There are 14 residues in the CDR3. 13 Jbeta primers and 60 Vbeta primers were used for the PCR. Only in-frame clones appear in the TCRdb table, and some are missing; sequencing was by immunoSEQ multiplex PCR. The sample holds over 150,000 clones; 68% are singletons and the top ten take less than 5%. This sequence joins TRBV6-5 and TRBJ1-6; TRBD1 matches at 7 bases. Specimen: PBMCs. The sequence was collected from a woman between 18 and 29 years old in good health and CMV-seropositive. In nucleotides, the CDR3 is TGTGCCAGCACCCGGGACAGATTAAATTCACCCCTCCACTTT. The encoded protein is CASTRDRLNSPLHF.